The 25 T cell receptor beta chains given below trace back to one sample, sequenced in a study of identical twins. TCRdb recomputed calls from the 5' RACE reads with MiXCR, one row per CDR3 protein. The sample carries some 1,600,000 distinct CDR3 sequences, less than 35% recorded once. Sequenced input: cord blood. These receptors came from a newborn girl in good health.

V and J are TRBV27 and TRBJ1-1; 9 bases agree with TRBD1. V lost 4 bases and J lost 4; bases outside the gene matches: 4. Per germline, CDR1 MNHEY and CDR2 SMNVEV (reference sequence). The CDR3 consists of 14 residues. CDR3 DNA sequence: TGTGCCAGCAGTTCGACAGGGGGTTTCACTGAAGCTTTCTTT. Translating it yields CASSSTGGFTEAFF.

This clonotype appeared a few times. The chain links TRBV12-3 or TRBV12-4 to TRBJ2-1; D may be TRBD2 (6 bases). Trimming pared 4 bases from V and 1 base from J, leaving 11 bases between. The CDR3 sequence is 15 residues long. CDR3 DNA sequence: TGTGCCAGCAGTTCCTTGAGCGGGTCCTACAATGAGCAGTTCTTC. Amino acid sequence: CASSSLSGSYNEQFF.

The table lists this clonotype with a few counts. The chain couples TRBV10-3 to TRBJ2-1; 9 bases line up with TRBD2. Losses at the gene ends were 4 bases for V and 5 bases for J; bases not matched to a gene: 6. This CDR3 contains 15 residues. The V gene's germline CDR1 is ENHRY and CDR2 SYGVKD. The CDR3 region has the DNA TGTGCCATCAGTGCCGCCGGGACTAGCAACAATGAGCAGTTCTTC. This translates into CAISAAGTSNNEQFF.

The CDR3 protein is CASSWGQGVGTEAFF. In DNA form, the CDR3 reads TGCGCCAGCAGCTGGGGACAGGGGGTAGGGACTGAAGCTTTCTTT. The genes are TRBV5-1 and TRBJ1-1; 11 bases line up with TRBD1. V was pared by 3 bases and J by 5 bases, with 6 bases of the junction left unmatched. The CDR3 loop spans 15 amino acids. Looked up from germline, CDR1 is SGHRS and CDR2 is YFSETQ.

The chain recombines TRBV9 with TRBJ2-7; TRBD2 matches 11 bases. CDR3 length: 18 amino acids. V gave up 0 bases and J gave up 7 bases; unmatched junction bases: 15. CDR1 and CDR2 (germline): SGDLS, YYNGEE. The chain's CDR3 is CASSVATMASGRYNEQYF. The CDR3 nucleotides read TGTGCCAGCAGCGTAGCTACTATGGCTAGCGGGAGGTACAATGAGCAGTACTTC.

V is TRBV6-2 or TRBV6-3 and J is TRBJ2-1; tentative D call: TRBD2 (6 bases). V was trimmed by 1 base and J by 5 bases, leaving 18 bases between them. This CDR3 contains 17 residues. The germline gives CDR1 MNHEY, CDR2 SVGEGT. The CDR3 protein is CASSYWDRASADNEQFF. In DNA form, the CDR3 reads TGTGCCAGCAGTTACTGGGATCGGGCTAGCGCTGACAATGAGCAGTTCTTC.

This clonotype was counted between two and nine times. The rearrangement links TRBV25-1 to TRBJ1-2; D perhaps matches TRBD1 (6 bases). Trimming pared 4 bases from V and 6 bases from J, leaving 12 bases between. This CDR3 region has 13 residues. Germline CDR1 MGHDK, CDR2 SYGVNS. CDR3 DNA sequence: TGTGCCAGCAGTGGGTCCGGGGGCCATGGCTACACCTTC. Amino acids: CASSGSGGHGYTF.

As concerns this clonotype: One end of the junction fails to match germline, which may point to a read error. The chain links TRBV5-1 to TRBJ2-1, with 11 nucleotides matching TRBD1. Germline CDR1 SGHRS, CDR2 YFSETQ. The CDR3 is made up of 15 amino acids. The CDR3 DNA reads TGCGCCAGCAGGTGGACAGGGGGCTCCTACAGTGAGCAGTTCTTC. It encodes CASRWTGGSYSEQFF.

The chain uses TRBV7-6 and TRBJ1-1, with D perhaps matching TRBD1 (5 bases). V lost 5 bases to trimming and J lost 3 bases, with 13 bases between them. This CDR3 is 14 amino acids long. Germline assignment: CDR1 SGHVS and CDR2 FNYEAQ. This chain's CDR3 is CASSRGPGDTEAFF. For the CDR3, the DNA is TGTGCCAGCAGCAGGGGACCGGGGGACACTGAAGCTTTCTTT.

The rearrangement uses TRBV12-3 or TRBV12-4 and TRBJ2-1; a weak D match, TRBD2 (7 bases). Between the trimmed V and J ends, which lost 10 bases and 9 bases, there was a span of 22 bases. The CDR3 covers 14 residues. CDR3 region: CATSTSMGGIEQFF. In DNA, the CDR3 is TGTGCCACGTCGACTAGCATGGGGGGCATTGAGCAGTTCTTC.

The J gene is TRBJ1-5, the V gene TRBV12-3 or TRBV12-4, with TRBD1 matching 8 bases. The junction had 16 bases not matched to a gene; V was cut back by 6 bases and J by 9 bases. The CDR3 is 16 residues long. The CDR3: CASSLETGVSGPPQHF. The CDR3 bases are TGTGCCAGCAGCCTAGAGACAGGGGTCTCTGGTCCGCCCCAGCATTTT.

J is TRBJ2-3 and V is TRBV29-1; 15 bases line up with TRBD2. Losses at the gene ends were 5 bases for V and 2 bases for J; bases not matched to a gene: 2. The CDR3 runs to 15 residues. Germline loops: CDR1 SQVTM, CDR2 ANQGSEA. The CDR3, as DNA: TGCAGCGTTCGGACTAGCGGGGGGGCCACAGATACGCAGTATTTT. It translates to CSVRTSGGATDTQYF.

The V and J genes are TRBV7-2 and TRBJ2-7; the match to TRBD2 covers 13 bases. Germline V gene lookup returns CDR1 SGHTA and CDR2 FQGNSA. The CDR3 is made up of 18 amino acids. Losses at the gene ends were 5 bases for V and 1 base for J; bases not matched to a gene: 11. CDR3 region: CASSGQQGLAGRSYEQYF. The CDR3 bases are TGTGCCAGCAGCGGTCAACAGGGACTAGCGGGACGTTCCTACGAGCAGTACTTC.

The DNA of the CDR3 is TGTGCCAGCAGTTTGGGCAGGGGGCCTCAGCCCCAGCATTTT. Translating gives CASSLGRGPQPQHF. J is TRBJ1-5 and V is TRBV12-3 or TRBV12-4; 8 nucleotides match TRBD1. V shed 3 bases and J 6 bases; nucleotides not matched to a gene: 4. This CDR3 contains 14 residues.

This clonotype was counted between two and nine times. J is TRBJ2-1 and V is TRBV20-1; the D gene is possibly TRBD1 (6 bases). The CDR3 consists of 15 residues. Germline CDR1 DFQATT, CDR2 SNEGSKA (reference sequence). V dropped 2 bases and J dropped 6 bases, with 17 bases sitting between them. CDR3 sequence: CSARIVVDRANEQFF. The CDR3 DNA reads as TGCAGTGCTAGAATCGTGGTGGACAGAGCCAATGAGCAGTTCTTC.

V is TRBV7-8 and J is TRBJ2-3, with TRBD2 identical over 8 bases. The germline V gene has CDR1 SGHVS and CDR2 FQNEAQ. Unmatched junction bases numbered 5, after V lost 1 base and J lost 2 bases. This CDR3 has 16 residues. The CDR3 DNA follows: TGTGCCAGCAGCTTAGTGGTAGCGGGGATCACAGATACGCAGTATTTT. Translated, it gives CASSLVVAGITDTQYF.

In this sample, this clonotype turned up a few times. The chain links TRBV20-1 to TRBJ2-7, with D unclear. The CDR3 length is 14 residues. V gave up 0 bases and J gave up 1 base, with 10 bases separating them. Germline values: CDR1 DFQATT, CDR2 SNEGSKA (reference sequence). CDR3 nucleotide sequence: TGCAGTGCTAGAGAGGGGATTAAGTCCTACGAGCAGTACTTC. Translating gives CSAREGIKSYEQYF.

This clonotype occurred a few times. This rearrangement joins TRBV24-1 to TRBJ2-1; D perhaps matches TRBD1 (5 bases). Trimming cost V 5 bases and J 0 bases, with 7 bases left between them. Germline CDR1 reads KGHDR; CDR2 reads SFDVKD. There are 14 residues in the CDR3. This chain's CDR3 is CATSGQPSYNEQFF. As DNA, the CDR3 is TGTGCCACCAGTGGACAGCCCTCCTACAATGAGCAGTTCTTC.

This clonotype was seen ten or more times. This chain uses TRBV3-1 with TRBJ2-7; 7 bases agree with TRBD1. The CDR3 sequence is 14 residues long. With 5 bases clipped from V and 0 bases from J, the junction kept 4 bases outside the gene matches. Germline V gives CDR1 LGHDT, CDR2 YNNKEL (reference sequence). The CDR3 nucleotides read TGTGCCAGCAGCGAGACAGGGAGCTCCTACGAGCAGTACTTC. Residues: CASSETGSSYEQYF.

In this sample, this clonotype turned up once. The J gene is TRBJ2-1, the V gene TRBV20-1; 8 positions agree with TRBD2. The germline V gene encodes CDR1 DFQATT and CDR2 SNEGSKA (reference sequence). Losses at the gene ends were 2 bases for V and 10 bases for J; bases not matched to a gene: 10. The CDR3 is 14 amino acids. This CDR3 reads CSARIGSGGFEQFF. The CDR3 DNA reads TGCAGTGCTAGAATCGGCAGCGGGGGCTTCGAGCAGTTCTTC.

This clonotype was seen only a few times. The rearrangement joins TRBV28 to TRBJ2-7; TRBD1 matches 11 bases. The CDR3 totals 14 residues. Germline CDR1 and CDR2: MDHEN and SYDVKM. V lost 7 bases and J lost 3; bases outside the gene matches: 5. The CDR3 reads CASTLGQGGYEQYF. The CDR3 DNA sequence: TGTGCCAGCACCCTGGGACAGGGGGGCTACGAGCAGTACTTC. Filled out from reference TRBV28 and TRBJ2-7, the complete variable domain reads DVKVTQSSRYLVKRTGEKVFLECVQDMDHENMFWYRQDPGLGLRLIYFSYDVKMKEKGDIPEGYSVSREKKERFSLILESASTNQTSMYLCASTLGQGGYEQYFGPGTRLTVT.

CDR3 in DNA: TGTGCCAGCAGTGAGCTGGGACTGCTTGACAATGAGCAGTTCTTC. Residues: CASSELGLLDNEQFF. The chain employs TRBV2 and TRBJ2-1; D might be TRBD2 (6 bases). The CDR3 contains 15 residues. Germline V lookup: CDR1 SNHLY, CDR2 FYNNEI. V was cut by 3 bases and J by 5 bases, with 14 bases left in between.

This clonotype was found a few times. The chain combines TRBV2 with TRBJ2-3, with 7 bases matching TRBD2. Germline values: CDR1 SNHLY, CDR2 FYNNEI. The CDR3 is made up of 14 amino acids. J was trimmed by 4 bases and V by 3 bases; bases with no gene match: 4. DNA of the CDR3: TGTGCCAGCAGTGAGACTAGCACGGCAGATACGCAGTATTTT. Its translation is CASSETSTADTQYF.

V is TRBV29-1 and J is TRBJ2-1; D uncertain. The DNA matches TRBJ2-7 better at its end, which makes the J call doubtful. The CDR3 length is 13 residues. Germline CDR1 reads SQVTM; CDR2 reads ANQGSEA. The chain's CDR3 is CSVADSPYNEQYF. In DNA, the CDR3 is TGCAGCGTTGCAGATTCCCCCTACAATGAGCAGTACTTC.

This clonotype was counted ten times or more. This sequence joins TRBV24-1 and TRBJ1-2, with 7 bases aligning to TRBD1. V lost 3 bases, J lost 0 bases, and 3 bases stayed unmatched. This CDR3 is 15 amino acids long. Per the germline V gene, CDR1 is KGHDR and CDR2 is SFDVKD. The chain's CDR3 is CATSDGDSANYGYTF. The CDR3 nucleotides read TGTGCCACCAGTGATGGGGACAGCGCTAACTATGGCTACACCTTC.